The following is a T cell receptor (beta chain) sequence with its context. Its specificity is not known. The sample is drawn from a study of cytomegalovirus exposure and HLA in healthy donors. The CDR3 length is 16 residues. V lost 0 bases, J lost 5 bases, and 16 bases lay in between. CDR1 is SGHDT and CDR2 is YYEEEE in the germline V gene. Broader study findings: Cytomegalovirus association was listed for 150 to 200 TCR beta chains. High specificity and sensitivity for cytomegalovirus status were reported for the classifier.

PCR primers comprised 60 Vbeta and 13 Jbeta primers. TCRdb's copy holds only in-frame clones and misses some; the assay was immunoSEQ multiplex PCR. The sample lists some 180,000 clones; more than 65% were seen once. The V gene is TRBV5-6, the J gene TRBJ2-3; D is ambiguous. The sequence came from a female donor in good health and CMV-seronegative. What was sequenced was PBMCs. CDR3 amino acids: CASSLGLTLSQDTQYF. The CDR3 coding sequence is TGTGCCAGCAGCTTGGGACTCACCCTTTCGCAAGATACGCAGTATTTT.